A selection of T cell receptor beta chains follows, all from one sample in a study of shared clonotypes between healthy human individuals. The method was immunoSEQ multiplex PCR; TCRdb's version includes in-frame clones alone and lacks a portion of them. This sample has some 500,000 clones, with 90% to 96% found just once. The sequencing sample was made of naive CD4+ T cells sorted from blood. The source is a woman in her twenties or thirties in good health. Both conserved end residues are part of each CDR3. A D gene is named only where the DNA matches it firmly. Expanded clones get a size class; other rows say once, few or many, or leave the size out.

>TRBV5-1|TRBJ1-1|-|once
CASSLERGNTEAFF
TGCGCCAGCAGCTTGGAAAGGGGGAACACTGAAGCTTTCTTT
>TRBV5-1|TRBJ2-1|TRBD2|-
CASSPLAGNYNEQFF
TGCGCCAGCAGCCCCTTAGCGGGAAACTACAATGAGCAGTTCTTC
>TRBV7-9|TRBJ2-7|TRBD2|once
CASSFGTRKAVGEQYF
TGTGCCAGCAGCTTCGGGACTAGGAAGGCGGTGGGCGAGCAGTACTTC
>TRBV6-1|TRBJ2-7|TRBD2|-
CASREASGTYEQYF
TGTGCCAGCAGGGAGGCTAGCGGCACCTACGAGCAGTACTTC
>TRBV19|TRBJ2-1|TRBD2|-
CASSIASGSSYNEQFF
TGTGCCAGTAGTATAGCTAGCGGGAGCTCCTACAATGAGCAGTTCTTC
>TRBV7-3|TRBJ2-1|-|-
CASSSLFGDLQFF
TGTGCCAGCAGCTCGTTGTTTGGGGACCTGCAGTTCTTC
>TRBV28|TRBJ2-7|-|-
CASRSSGTSLYEQYF
TGTGCCAGCAGGTCTTCCGGGACAAGCCTCTACGAGCAGTACTTC
>TRBV7-6|TRBJ2-7|TRBD1|-
CASSLQGRYEQYF
TGTGCCAGCAGCCTACAGGGGCGATACGAGCAGTACTTC
>TRBV28|TRBJ1-1|-|-
CASTKGGVGTEAFF
TGTGCCAGCACCAAGGGGGGGGTGGGCACTGAAGCTTTCTTT
>TRBV4-1|TRBJ2-5|-|-
CASSQDWGPLTQETQYF
TGCGCCAGCAGCCAAGATTGGGGGCCCCTCACCCAAGAGACCCAGTACTTC
>TRBV5-1|TRBJ1-6|TRBD1|-
CASSLGVTGDNSPLHF
TGCGCCAGCAGCTTGGGAGTGACAGGGGATAATTCACCCCTCCACTTT
>TRBV15|TRBJ1-2|TRBD1|-
CATSRLQGATNYGYTF
TGTGCCACCAGCAGGTTACAGGGGGCCACTAACTATGGCTACACCTTC
>TRBV19|TRBJ2-7|-|-
CASSIGLAGSYEQYF
TGTGCCAGTAGTATAGGGCTCGCGGGCTCCTACGAGCAGTACTTC
>TRBV6-6|TRBJ1-5|-|-
CASSYILLNQPQHF
TGTGCCAGCAGTTACATCCTATTAAATCAGCCCCAGCATTTT
>TRBV15|TRBJ1-5|-|once
CATRSHRDPQPQHF
TGTGCCACCAGATCGCACAGGGACCCCCAGCCCCAGCATTTT
>TRBV7-9|TRBJ2-7|-|once
CASSPESYEQYF
TGTGCCAGCAGCCCCGAATCCTACGAGCAGTACTTC
>TRBV5-1|TRBJ2-3|-|once
CASSLAQTTDTQYF
TGCGCCAGCAGCTTGGCCCAGACGACTGATACGCAGTATTTT
>TRBV7-8|TRBJ2-7|TRBD1|-
CASSSAGTGGSEQYF
TGTGCCAGCAGCTCTGCCGGGACAGGGGGTTCCGAGCAGTACTTC
>TRBV10-3|TRBJ2-5|-|-
CAISDSSRETQYF
TGTGCCATCAGTGATTCCAGCAGAGAGACCCAGTACTTC
>TRBV10-1|TRBJ2-2|TRBD1|-
CASRSGQGTGELFF
TGCGCCAGCAGGTCGGGACAGGGCACCGGGGAGCTGTTTTTT
>TRBV6-5|TRBJ2-2|TRBD1|-
CASRRDRASTGELFF
TGTGCCAGCAGAAGAGACAGGGCTTCAACCGGGGAGCTGTTTTTT
>TRBV29-1|TRBJ2-7|-|-
CSVQIRSYEQYF
TGCAGCGTACAGATCAGGTCCTACGAGCAGTACTTC
>TRBV5-1|TRBJ2-3|-|-
CASRVRGGSTDTQYF
TGCGCCAGCAGAGTGCGGGGCGGTAGCACAGATACGCAGTATTTT
>TRBV27|TRBJ1-4|-|-
CASSLFGSGEKLFF
TGTGCCAGCAGTTTATTTGGTTCTGGTGAAAAACTGTTTTTT
>TRBV30|TRBJ2-7|TRBD2|-
CACVRREKTYEQYF
TGTGCCTGCGTGAGGCGGGAGAAGACCTACGAGCAGTACTTC
>TRBV4-1|TRBJ1-4|-|-
CASSLLGLANEKLFF
TGCGCCAGCAGCCTTCTAGGGTTGGCTAATGAAAAACTGTTTTTT
>TRBV5-6|TRBJ1-5|-|-
CASSYGNPSNQPQHF
TGTGCCAGCAGCTACGGTAACCCTAGCAATCAGCCCCAGCATTTT
>TRBV20-1|TRBJ2-7|-|-
CSAVWGYEQYF
TGCAGTGCGGTCTGGGGTTACGAGCAGTACTTC